The present T cell receptor (beta chain) was sequenced within a study of blood T cell repertoires in COVID-19. The wider study: Whether acute or convalescent, the COVID-19 samples came from the United States, Italy and Spain.

Germline V gene sequence: CDR1 SGHNT, CDR2 YYREEE (reference sequence). V shed 2 bases and J 7 bases; nucleotides not matched to a gene: 1. This CDR3 is 12 amino acids long. This table comes from immunoSEQ multiplex PCR, and its TCRdb copy is limited to in-frame clones, with some not included. Of about 190,000 clones in the sample, around 79% were seen once. V is TRBV5-4 and J is TRBJ1-1, with 8 bases aligning to TRBD1. Specimen: peripheral blood. The clonotype comes from a woman in her fifties or sixties with acute or convalescent COVID-19. The CDR3, as DNA: TGTGCCAGCAGCTTTGACAGGGGTGAAGCTTTCTTT. It specifies CASSFDRGEAFF.